Shown below are 17 T cell receptor beta chains from a single sample sequenced in a study of blood T cell repertoires in COVID-19. Using immunoSEQ multiplex PCR, the repertoire was profiled, and TCRdb retains in-frame clones only, with some absent. The sample holds roughly 190,000 clones, 65% to 85% seen once. What was sequenced was peripheral blood. The receptors derive from a man aged 45-60 years with active or convalescent COVID-19.

This chain links TRBV11-3 with TRBJ2-1; TRBD2 matches 12 bases. This CDR3 contains 15 residues. J gave up 8 bases and V 5 bases, and 7 bases lay outside the gene matches. Germline CDR1 reads SGHNT; CDR2 reads YENEEA. The CDR3 nucleotides are TGTGCCAGCAGCCTTCGGACTAGCGGGGTGGATGAGCAGTTCTTC. It translates to CASSLRTSGVDEQFF.

This clone was picked up a small number of times. CDR3 DNA: TGTGCCGCGGGAGGGGGCATGAACACTGAAGCTTTCTTT. Translating gives CAAGGGMNTEAFF. The chain is built from TRBV18 and TRBJ1-1; 7 bases map to TRBD1. V dropped 11 bases and J dropped 0; count of bases not matched to a gene: 6. The CDR3 consists of 13 residues. The V gene's germline CDR1 is KGHSH and CDR2 LQKENI.

This clone was counted once. The rearrangement links TRBV5-4 to TRBJ2-1, with TRBD1 matching over 7 bases. The CDR3 runs to 18 residues. The germline CDR1 and CDR2 sequences are SGHNT and YYREEE (reference sequence). V lost 4 bases to trimming and J lost 0 bases; unmatched junction nucleotides: 13. CDR3 sequence (DNA): TGTGCCAGCAGCCCCGAAACAGGGGCCTCTAGCTCCTACAATGAGCAGTTCTTC. Encoded protein: CASSPETGASSSYNEQFF.

The CDR3 DNA reads TGTGCCAGTACGACCGTTATAAACGGACAGGGGAATCAGCCCCAGCATTTT. Translation gives CASTTVINGQGNQPQHF. The J gene is TRBJ1-5, the V gene TRBV19; 9 positions match TRBD1. Germline CDR1 is LNHDA and CDR2 is SQIVND (reference sequence). The CDR3 consists of 17 residues. Germline trimming cut 7 bases from V and 4 bases from J; bases unmatched to any gene: 14.

The chain employs TRBV30 and TRBJ2-1; the D gene is possibly TRBD2 (6 bases). Germline V gene lookup returns CDR1 GTSNPN and CDR2 SVGIG (reference sequence). The CDR3 spans 14 residues. V lost 1 base, J lost 4 bases, and 11 bases lay in between. CDR3 sequence: CAWSGRALYNEQFF. For the CDR3, the DNA is TGTGCCTGGAGTGGGAGGGCGCTTTACAATGAGCAGTTCTTC.

This chain uses TRBV6-1 with TRBJ2-7; tentatively, D is TRBD2 (5 bases). Deletions cut 1 base from V and 3 bases from J, with 16 bases between. Germline V gene lookup returns CDR1 MNHNS and CDR2 SASEGT. This CDR3 spans 16 amino acids. The CDR3 protein is CASSEGSGGVYYEQYF. The CDR3 DNA reads TGTGCCAGCAGTGAAGGCAGCGGCGGAGTTTACTACGAGCAGTACTTC.

This sequence joins TRBV6-5 and TRBJ1-1; D unclear. V was pared by 6 bases and J by 1 base, with 12 bases between. Germline CDR1 is MNHEY and CDR2 is SVGAGI. The CDR3 loop spans 14 amino acids. This CDR3 reads CASRAGLQNTEAFF. The CDR3 DNA is TGTGCCAGCAGGGCGGGTCTACAGAACACTGAAGCTTTCTTT.

Comments on this clone: This sample includes further DNA sequences coding for the same CDR3. The CDR3 DNA reads TGTGCCAGCAGTTTAACGGGGGGGAACACTGAAGCTTTCTTT. It codes for CASSLTGGNTEAFF. The chain links TRBV28 to TRBJ1-1; the D gene is possibly TRBD1 (5 bases). CDR1 and CDR2 (germline): MDHEN, SYDVKM. Trimming left V 2 bases short and J 1 base short, with 8 bases between. The CDR3 consists of 14 residues.

This clone turned up a few times. V gene TRBV5-1 combines with J gene TRBJ1-5; D remains ambiguous. This CDR3 has 13 residues. V was clipped by 1 base and J by 10 bases, with 12 bases between them. Germline CDR1 reads SGHRS; CDR2 reads YFSETQ. The CDR3 is CASSLLPGGPQHF. The CDR3 DNA reads as TGCGCCAGCAGCTTGTTACCCGGAGGACCCCAGCATTTT.

The chain carries TRBV7-2 and TRBJ1-1; 7 bases align to TRBD1. V dropped 5 bases and J dropped 4; count of bases not matched to a gene: 7. This CDR3 comprises 14 residues. Per the germline V gene, CDR1 is SGHTA and CDR2 is FQGNSA. The CDR3 nucleotides are TGTGCCAGCAGCCCGCTCTCAGGGGGCACTGAAGCTTTCTTT. Translated, it gives CASSPLSGGTEAFF.

The chain joins TRBV7-8 to TRBJ1-2, with TRBD1 identical over 12 bases. Germline CDR1 reads SGHVS; CDR2 reads FQNEAQ. V shed 1 base, J shed 6 bases, and the junction held 3 bases outside the gene matches. The CDR3 is 15 residues long. As DNA, the CDR3 is TGTGCCAGCAGCTTAGGAGGGACAGGGGGCGATGGCTACACCTTC. Protein sequence: CASSLGGTGGDGYTF.

This clone turned up a few times. The chain has TRBV6-1 and TRBJ1-2, with 11 bases lining up with TRBD1. The CDR3 runs to 15 residues. Germline V CDR1 and CDR2: MNHNS, SASEGT. Trimming removed 3 bases from V and 4 bases from J; junction bases left unmatched: 4. The CDR3: CASSEGQGGIYGYTF. CDR3 DNA: TGTGCCAGCAGTGAGGGACAGGGGGGCATCTATGGCTACACCTTC.

The chain is built from TRBV20-1 and TRBJ2-7, with D possibly TRBD2 on 6 matching bases. With 7 bases removed from V and 5 bases from J, the gap between germline ends came to 9 bases. This CDR3 has 10 residues. From germline, CDR1 is DFQATT and CDR2 SNEGSKA (reference sequence). CDR3 DNA: TGCAGTGTGGGCGGGAACGAGCAGTACTTC. It encodes CSVGGNEQYF.

This clone showed up just a few times. The chain couples TRBV11-3 to TRBJ2-7, with D possibly TRBD2 on 6 matching bases. The CDR3 runs to 13 residues. The V gene lost 0 bases and the J gene lost 3 bases, with 6 bases spanning the gap. Germline lookup yields CDR1 SGHNT and CDR2 YENEEA. Here the CDR3 reads CASSLEGGYEQYF. In nucleotides, the CDR3 is TGTGCCAGCAGCTTAGAGGGGGGCTACGAGCAGTACTTC.

This chain connects TRBV7-8 to TRBJ1-1, with TRBD1 matching over 8 bases. The CDR3 consists of 15 residues. Per the germline V gene, CDR1 is SGHVS and CDR2 is FQNEAQ. V shed 5 bases, J shed 4 bases, and the junction held 9 bases outside the gene matches. The CDR3 DNA reads TGTGCCAGCAGCCCGGTTCAGGGGGCGGGCACTGAAGCTTTCTTT. It is translated as CASSPVQGAGTEAFF.

The chain has TRBV6-5 and TRBJ2-1; possibly TRBD1 for D (6 bases). Between the trimmed V and J ends, which lost 6 bases and 3 bases, there was a span of 15 bases. The CDR3 extends over 15 amino acids. Germline-derived CDR1 and CDR2 are MNHEY and SVGAGI. The CDR3 DNA follows: TGTGCCAGCAGCTCACTTGGACAGATCTACAATGAGCAGTTCTTC. Encoded protein: CASSSLGQIYNEQFF.

This clone was counted once. The chain is built from TRBV5-1 and TRBJ1-6; TRBD1 aligns across 7 bases. CDR1 is SGHRS and CDR2 is YFSETQ in the germline V gene. Germline trimming cut 4 bases from V and 7 bases from J; bases unmatched to any gene: 11. The CDR3 consists of 16 residues. The CDR3 sequence: CASSQMTGTANSPLHF. The CDR3 DNA is TGCGCCAGCAGCCAGATGACCGGGACAGCAAATTCACCCCTCCACTTT.